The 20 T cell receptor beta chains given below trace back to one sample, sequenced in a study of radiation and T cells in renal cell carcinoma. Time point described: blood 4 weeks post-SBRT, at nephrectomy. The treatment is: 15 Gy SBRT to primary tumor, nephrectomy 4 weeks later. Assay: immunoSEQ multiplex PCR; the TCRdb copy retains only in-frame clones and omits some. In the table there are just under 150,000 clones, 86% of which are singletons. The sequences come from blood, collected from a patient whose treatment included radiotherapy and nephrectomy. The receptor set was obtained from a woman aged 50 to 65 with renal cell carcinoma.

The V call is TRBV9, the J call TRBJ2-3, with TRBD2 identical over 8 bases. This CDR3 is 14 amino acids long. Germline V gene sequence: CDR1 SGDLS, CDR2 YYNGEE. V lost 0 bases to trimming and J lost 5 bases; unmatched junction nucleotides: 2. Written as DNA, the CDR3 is TGTGCCAGCAGCGTAGCAGCGGGGGTAGATACGCAGTATTTT. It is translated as CASSVAAGVDTQYF.

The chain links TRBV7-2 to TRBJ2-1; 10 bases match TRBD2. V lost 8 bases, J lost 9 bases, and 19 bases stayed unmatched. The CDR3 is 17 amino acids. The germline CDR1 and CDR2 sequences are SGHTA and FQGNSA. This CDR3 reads CASYERGGLRRMGEQFF. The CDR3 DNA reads TGTGCCAGCTACGAGCGGGGGGGCTTAAGGCGAATGGGTGAGCAGTTCTTC.

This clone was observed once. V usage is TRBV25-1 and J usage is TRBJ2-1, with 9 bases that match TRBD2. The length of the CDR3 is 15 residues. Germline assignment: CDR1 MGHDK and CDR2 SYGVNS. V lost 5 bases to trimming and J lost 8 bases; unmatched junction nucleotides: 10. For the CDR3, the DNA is TGTGCCAGCAGTTCCCCGCAGCGGGAGGCTGATGAGCAGTTCTTC. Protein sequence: CASSSPQREADEQFF.

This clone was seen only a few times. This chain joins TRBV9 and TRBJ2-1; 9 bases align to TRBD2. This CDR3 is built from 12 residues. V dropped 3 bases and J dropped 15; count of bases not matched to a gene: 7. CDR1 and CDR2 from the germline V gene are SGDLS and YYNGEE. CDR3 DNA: TGTGCCAGCAGCGGCAATAGCGGGAGTATGTTCTTC. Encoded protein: CASSGNSGSMFF.

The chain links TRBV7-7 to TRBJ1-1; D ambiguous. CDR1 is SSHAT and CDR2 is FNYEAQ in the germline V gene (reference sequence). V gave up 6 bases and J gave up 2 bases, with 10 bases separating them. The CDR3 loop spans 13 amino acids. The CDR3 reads CASSAGVNTEAFF. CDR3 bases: TGTGCCAGCAGTGCTGGGGTCAACACTGAAGCTTTCTTT.

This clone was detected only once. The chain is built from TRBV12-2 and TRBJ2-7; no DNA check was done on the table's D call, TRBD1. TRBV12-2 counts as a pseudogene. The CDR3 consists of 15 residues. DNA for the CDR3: TGTGCAAGTCGCTTAGCCCCAGGGCCCTCTGGGGAGCAGTACTTC. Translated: CASRLAPGPSGEQYF.

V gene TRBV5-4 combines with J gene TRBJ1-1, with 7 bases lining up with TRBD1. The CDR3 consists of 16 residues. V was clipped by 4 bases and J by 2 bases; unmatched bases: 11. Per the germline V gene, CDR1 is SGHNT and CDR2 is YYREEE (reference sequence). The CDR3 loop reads CASSLGGRGSNTEAFF. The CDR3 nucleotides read TGTGCCAGCAGCCTTGGGGGCAGGGGGAGTAACACTGAAGCTTTCTTT.

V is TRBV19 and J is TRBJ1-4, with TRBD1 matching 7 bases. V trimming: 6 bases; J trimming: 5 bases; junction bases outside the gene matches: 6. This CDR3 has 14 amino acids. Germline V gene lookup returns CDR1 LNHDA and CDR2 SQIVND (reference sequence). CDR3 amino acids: CASSPGTENEKLFF. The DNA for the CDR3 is TGTGCCAGTAGCCCAGGGACAGAGAATGAAAAACTGTTTTTT.

The CDR3 protein is CASRNHREIGDEQFF. The CDR3 region has the DNA TGTGCCAGCAGGAACCATCGGGAGATTGGCGATGAGCAGTTCTTC. The rearrangement joins TRBV6-5 to TRBJ2-1; weak D call: TRBD2 (6 bases). CDR1 is MNHEY, CDR2 SVGAGI, per germline. CDR3 length: 15 residues. V lost 6 bases and J 8 bases, leaving 20 bases between the germline ends.

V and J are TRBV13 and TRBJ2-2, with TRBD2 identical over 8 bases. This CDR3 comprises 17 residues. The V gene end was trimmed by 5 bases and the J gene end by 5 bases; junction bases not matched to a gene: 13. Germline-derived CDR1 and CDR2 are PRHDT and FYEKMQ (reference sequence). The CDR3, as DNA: TGTGCCAGCAGCCCGTTAAGCGGGAGTGGGTATACCGGGGAGCTGTTTTTT. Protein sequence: CASSPLSGSGYTGELFF.

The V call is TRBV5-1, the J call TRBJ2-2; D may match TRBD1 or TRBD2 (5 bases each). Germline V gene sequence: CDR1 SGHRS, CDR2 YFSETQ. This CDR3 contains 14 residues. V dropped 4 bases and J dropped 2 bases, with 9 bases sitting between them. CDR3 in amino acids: CASSRDGNTGELFF. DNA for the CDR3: TGCGCCAGCAGCCGGGACGGAAACACCGGGGAGCTGTTTTTT.

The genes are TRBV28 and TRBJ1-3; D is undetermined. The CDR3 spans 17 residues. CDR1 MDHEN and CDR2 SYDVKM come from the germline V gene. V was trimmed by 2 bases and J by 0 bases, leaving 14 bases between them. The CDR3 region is CASSLSGLPSSGNTIYF. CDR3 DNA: TGTGCCAGCAGTTTAAGCGGACTCCCGAGCTCTGGAAACACCATATATTTT.

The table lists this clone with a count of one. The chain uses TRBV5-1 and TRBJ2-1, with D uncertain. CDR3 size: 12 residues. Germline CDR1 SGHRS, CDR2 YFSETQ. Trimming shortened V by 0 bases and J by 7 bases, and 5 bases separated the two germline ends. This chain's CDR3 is CASSLVPNEQFF. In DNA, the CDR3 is TGCGCCAGCAGCTTGGTACCTAATGAGCAGTTCTTC. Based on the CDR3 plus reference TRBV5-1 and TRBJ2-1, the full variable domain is KAGVTQTPRYLIKTRGQQVTLSCSPISGHRSVSWYQQTPGQGLQFLFEYFSETQRNKGNFPGRFSGRQFSNSRSEMNVSTLELGDSALYLCASSLVPNEQFFGPGTRLTVL.

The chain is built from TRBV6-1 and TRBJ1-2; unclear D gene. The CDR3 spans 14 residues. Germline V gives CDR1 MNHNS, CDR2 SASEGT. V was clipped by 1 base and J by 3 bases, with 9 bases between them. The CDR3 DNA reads TGTGCCAGCAGTGAAGTCCCCGAAGACTATGGCTACACCTTC. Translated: CASSEVPEDYGYTF.

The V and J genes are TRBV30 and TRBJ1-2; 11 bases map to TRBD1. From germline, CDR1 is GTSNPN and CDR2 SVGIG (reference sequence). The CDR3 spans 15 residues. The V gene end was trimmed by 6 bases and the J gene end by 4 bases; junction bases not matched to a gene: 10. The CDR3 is CACTWTGGFGYGYTF. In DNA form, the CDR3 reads TGTGCCTGTACCTGGACAGGGGGCTTCGGCTATGGCTACACCTTC.

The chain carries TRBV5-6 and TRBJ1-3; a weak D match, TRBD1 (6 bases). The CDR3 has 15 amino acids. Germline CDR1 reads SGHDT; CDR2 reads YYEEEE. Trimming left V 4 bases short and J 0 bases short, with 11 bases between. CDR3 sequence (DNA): TGTGCCAGCAGCCCGACAGGCCTCTCTGGAAACACCATATATTTT. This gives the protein CASSPTGLSGNTIYF. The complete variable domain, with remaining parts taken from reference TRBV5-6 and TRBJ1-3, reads DAGVTQSPTHLIKTRGQQVTLRCSPKSGHDTVSWYQQALGQGPQFIFQYYEEEERQRGNFPDRFSGHQFPNYSSELNVNALLLGDSALYLCASSPTGLSGNTIYFGEGSWLTVV.

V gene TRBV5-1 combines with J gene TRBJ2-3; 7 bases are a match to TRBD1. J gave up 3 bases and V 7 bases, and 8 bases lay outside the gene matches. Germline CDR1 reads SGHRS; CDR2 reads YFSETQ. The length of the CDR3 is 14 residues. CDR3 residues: CASGWAGGTDTQYF. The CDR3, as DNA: TGCGCCAGCGGATGGGCAGGGGGAACAGATACGCAGTATTTT.

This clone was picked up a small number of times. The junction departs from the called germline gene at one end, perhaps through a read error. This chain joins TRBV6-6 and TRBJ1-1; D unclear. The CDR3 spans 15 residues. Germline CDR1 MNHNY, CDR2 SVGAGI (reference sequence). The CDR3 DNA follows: TGTGCCAGCAGTGTCCGATCGGAAACTAACAGTGAAGCTTTCTTT. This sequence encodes CASSVRSETNSEAFF.

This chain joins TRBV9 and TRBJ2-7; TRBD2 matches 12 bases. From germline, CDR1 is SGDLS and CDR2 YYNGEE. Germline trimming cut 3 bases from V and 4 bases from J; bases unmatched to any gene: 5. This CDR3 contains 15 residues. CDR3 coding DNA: TGTGCCAGCAGCGCCGGGACTAGCGGGCTGTACGAGCAGTACTTC. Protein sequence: CASSAGTSGLYEQYF.

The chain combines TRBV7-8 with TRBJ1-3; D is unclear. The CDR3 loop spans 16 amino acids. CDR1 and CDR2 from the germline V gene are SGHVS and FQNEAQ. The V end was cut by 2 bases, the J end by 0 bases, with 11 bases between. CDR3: CASSLWEGTSGNTIYF. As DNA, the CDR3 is TGTGCCAGCAGCTTATGGGAGGGAACCTCTGGAAACACCATATATTTT.